Presented here are 26 T cell receptor beta chains from one specimen sequenced in a study of T cell responses to AZD1222 COVID-19 vaccine. This table comes from immunoSEQ multiplex PCR, and its TCRdb copy is limited to in-frame clones, with some not included. The sample has 56,000 or so clones, 80% seen once. Sequences were derived from peripheral blood, sampled 28 days after the second AZD1222 dose. The origin of the receptors is an adult who received the AZD1222 COVID-19 vaccine.

CDR3 sequence (DNA): TGTGCCAGCTCACCCAGCGGGAATAGCAATCAGCCCCAGCATTTT. This gives the protein CASSPSGNSNQPQHF. The chain employs TRBV18 and TRBJ1-5; D gene uncertain. Germline loops: CDR1 KGHSH, CDR2 LQKENI. Trimming stripped 3 bases from V and 0 bases from J, with 9 bases between. The CDR3 length is 15 residues.

V and J are TRBV30 and TRBJ2-7; TRBD2 is a possible D gene (5 bases). From germline, CDR1 is GTSNPN and CDR2 SVGIG (reference sequence). The CDR3 length is 14 residues. Between the trimmed V and J ends, which lost 1 base and 2 bases, there was a span of 12 bases. The CDR3 bases are TGTGCCTGGAGTGCCCCTAGCCGTGCCTACGAGCAGTACTTC. It specifies CAWSAPSRAYEQYF.

The chain couples TRBV10-3 to TRBJ2-2; D is possibly TRBD2 (6 bases). The CDR3 contains 16 residues. Trimming took 8 bases from V and 0 from J, leaving 16 bases between them. Germline lookup yields CDR1 ENHRY and CDR2 SYGVKD. The CDR3 DNA sequence: TGTGCCATCGGATTCCCGGGGGTCGCGAACACCGGGGAGCTGTTTTTT. Translating it yields CAIGFPGVANTGELFF.

This clone is a singleton in its sample. This chain joins TRBV18 and TRBJ1-2; 8 bases align to TRBD1. The CDR3 spans 14 residues. V trimming: 6 bases; J trimming: 4 bases; junction bases outside the gene matches: 7. From germline, CDR1 is KGHSH and CDR2 LQKENI. The CDR3 DNA follows: TGTGCCAGCTCGTTGGACAGGGCAAGCTATGGCTACACCTTC. Its translation: CASSLDRASYGYTF.

The chain links TRBV30 to TRBJ1-4; TRBD1 might be the D (6 bases). The CDR3 spans 14 residues. V lost 2 bases and J 6 bases, leaving 13 bases between the germline ends. CDR1 and CDR2 (germline): GTSNPN, SVGIG (reference sequence). CDR3 sequence: CAWSPDSSYEKLFF. The CDR3 nucleotides read TGTGCCTGGAGTCCGGACAGCTCCTATGAAAAACTGTTTTTT. The whole variable domain, remainder taken from reference TRBV30 and TRBJ1-4, is SQTIHQWPATLVQPVGSPLSLECTVEGTSNPNLYWYRQAAGRGLQLLFYSVGIGQISSEVPQNLSASRPQDRQFILSSKKLLLSDSGFYLCAWSPDSSYEKLFFGSGTQLSVL.

This chain uses TRBV19 with TRBJ2-1, with 8 nucleotides matching TRBD2. Germline V lookup: CDR1 LNHDA, CDR2 SQIVND (reference sequence). With V trimmed by 5 bases and J by 8 bases, 11 bases remained unmatched. The CDR3 is 15 amino acids. CDR3 sequence: CASSLPGGPSDEQFF. In nucleotides, the CDR3 is TGTGCCAGTAGTCTACCGGGGGGGCCATCGGATGAGCAGTTCTTC.

The gene calls are TRBV11-2 and TRBJ1-1; D gene uncertain. The CDR3 contains 12 residues. Trimming stripped 1 base from V and 5 bases from J, with 5 bases between. Germline lookup yields CDR1 SGHAT and CDR2 FQNNGV. Written as DNA, the CDR3 is TGTGCCAGCAGCTTAGGGAGAACTGAAGCTTTCTTT. It is translated as CASSLGRTEAFF.

This chain links TRBV29-1 with TRBJ1-2, with 9 bases aligning to TRBD1. V trimming: 4 bases; J trimming: 8 bases; junction bases outside the gene matches: 17. The CDR3 is 16 residues long. Germline assignment: CDR1 SQVTM and CDR2 ANQGSEA. The CDR3 DNA follows: TGCAGCGTTGGCCACTACCAACCCGGGACAGGGCGAGGCTACACCTTC. Translated, it gives CSVGHYQPGTGRGYTF.

The chain joins TRBV27 to TRBJ2-7; possibly TRBD1 for D (5 bases). There are 15 residues in the CDR3. CDR1 is MNHEY, CDR2 SMNVEV, per germline (reference sequence). The V gene lost 5 bases and the J gene lost 0 bases, with 14 bases spanning the gap. CDR3 sequence: CASSTRPGLSYEQYF. The CDR3 coding sequence is TGTGCCAGCAGTACCCGGCCAGGGCTCTCCTACGAGCAGTACTTC.

The V call is TRBV9, the J call TRBJ1-1; 10 nucleotides agree with TRBD1. J was trimmed by 8 bases and V by 4 bases; bases with no gene match: 11. CDR1 SGDLS and CDR2 YYNGEE come from the germline V gene. There are 15 residues in the CDR3. This CDR3 reads CASSQRGQGRREAFF. Here the CDR3 DNA reads TGTGCCAGCAGCCAAAGGGGACAGGGGCGCAGGGAAGCTTTCTTT.

This rearrangement joins TRBV2 to TRBJ2-5, with D uncertain. The germline gives CDR1 SNHLY, CDR2 FYNNEI. V was trimmed by 6 bases and J by 4 bases, leaving 15 bases between them. The CDR3 is 14 amino acids. In DNA form, the CDR3 reads TGTGCCAGCAGCCACGGATATGAAGGAGAGACCCAGTACTTC. It is translated as CASSHGYEGETQYF. Full variable domain (remainder filled in from reference TRBV2 and TRBJ2-5): EPEVTQTPSHQVTQMGQEVILRCVPISNHLYFYWYRQILGQKVEFLVSFYNNEISEKSEIFDDQFSVERPDGSNFTLKIRSTKLEDSAMYFCASSHGYEGETQYFGPGTRLLVL.

The J gene is TRBJ2-2, the V gene TRBV7-3, with D hard to call. CDR3 length: 15 residues. V dropped 5 bases and J dropped 2 bases, with 12 bases sitting between them. The germline gives CDR1 SGHTA, CDR2 FQGTGA. The CDR3 DNA sequence: TGTGCCAGCAGCCAAGAGGCAGTCAACACCGGGGAGCTGTTTTTT. Protein sequence: CASSQEAVNTGELFF.

The rearrangement uses TRBV6-5 and TRBJ2-7; 8 bases align to TRBD1. V gave up 6 bases and J gave up 4 bases; unmatched junction bases: 2. The length of the CDR3 is 12 residues. The germline gives CDR1 MNHEY, CDR2 SVGAGI. CDR3 bases: TGTGCCAGCAGGACAGGGGCTTACGAGCAGTACGTC. It codes for CASRTGAYEQYV.

The J gene is TRBJ1-1, the V gene TRBV25-1; D not resolved. This CDR3 region has 13 residues. V was clipped by 5 bases and J by 1 base, with 8 bases between them. In germline, CDR1 is MGHDK, CDR2 SYGVNS. In DNA form, the CDR3 reads TGTGCCAGCAGTCCAGGATCGAACACTGAAGCTTTCTTT. It specifies CASSPGSNTEAFF.

This sequence joins TRBV15 and TRBJ1-4, with a weak D call TRBD1 (6 bases). Per germline, CDR1 LNHNV and CDR2 YYDKDF (reference sequence). Trimming removed 3 bases from V and 4 bases from J, with 9 bases in between. This CDR3 region has 14 residues. In DNA form, the CDR3 reads TGTGCCACCAGCAGCAGGACAGTTAATGAAAAACTGTTTTTT. Translation: CATSSRTVNEKLFF.

V usage is TRBV6-2 or TRBV6-3 and J usage is TRBJ1-2; D gene ambiguous. The CDR3 spans 13 residues. Trimming pared 4 bases from V and 13 bases from J, leaving 19 bases between. Germline-derived CDR1 and CDR2 are MNHEY and SVGEGT. For the CDR3, the DNA is TGTGCCAGCAGTTCCCCGATGGGCAGGTTTGGCACCTTC. Translating gives CASSSPMGRFGTF.

Note on this clone: The junction departs from germline at one end; a sequencing error may be responsible. This chain links TRBV10-2 with TRBJ1-5, with 7 bases that match TRBD1. This CDR3 has 15 residues. Germline CDR1 is WSHSY and CDR2 is SAAADI. The CDR3 reads CASTERQGGDQPQHF. The CDR3 coding sequence is TGCGCCAGCACTGAGAGGCAGGGGGGAGATCAGCCCCAGCATTTT.

The V gene is TRBV7-9, the J gene TRBJ2-2; 13 nucleotides line up with TRBD2. This CDR3 contains 17 residues. Germline CDR1 reads SEHNR; CDR2 reads FQNEAQ (reference sequence). With 6 bases clipped from V and 6 bases from J, the junction kept 10 bases outside the gene matches. As DNA, the CDR3 is TGTGCCAGCAGAACCGGGACTAGCGGGATGTCGGCCGGGGAGCTGTTTTTT. This codes for CASRTGTSGMSAGELFF.

This chain uses TRBV20-1 with TRBJ2-7, with 7 bases lining up with TRBD1. The V gene end was trimmed by 6 bases and the J gene end by 4 bases; junction bases not matched to a gene: 3. This CDR3 has 11 amino acids. Germline V gives CDR1 DFQATT, CDR2 SNEGSKA (reference sequence). CDR3 residues: CSAETGYEQYV. In DNA form, the CDR3 reads TGCAGTGCCGAGACAGGGTACGAGCAGTACGTC.

This chain uses TRBV5-8 with TRBJ1-2, with D possibly being TRBD1 (6 bases). V lost 4 bases and J lost 2, with 24 bases in between. Germline CDR1 is SGHTS and CDR2 is YDEGEE. CDR3 length equals 18 residues. The CDR3 protein is CASSPEVARGALNYGYTF. Here the CDR3 DNA reads TGTGCCAGCAGCCCCGAGGTGGCCCGGGGGGCCCTCAACTATGGCTACACCTTC.

V is TRBV6-5 and J is TRBJ1-1; D perhaps matches TRBD1 (5 bases). CDR3 length: 14 residues. The germline V gene encodes CDR1 MNHEY and CDR2 SVGAGI. Trimming removed 5 bases from V and 1 base from J, with 11 bases in between. CDR3 protein: CASSLGTGNTEAFF. The CDR3 DNA sequence: TGTGCCAGCAGTCTCGGGACGGGGAACACTGAAGCTTTCTTT.

The V and J genes are TRBV7-3 and TRBJ2-5; TRBD2 is a possible D gene (7 bases). Germline values: CDR1 SGHTA, CDR2 FQGTGA. The CDR3 totals 13 residues. Deletions cut 5 bases from V and 5 bases from J, with 12 bases between. Here the CDR3 reads CASSVRGGETQYF. CDR3 DNA: TGTGCCAGCAGCGTCAGGGGAGGGGAGACCCAGTACTTC. Supplemented by reference TRBV7-3 and TRBJ2-5, the full variable domain reads GAGVSQTPSNKVTEKGKYVELRCDPISGHTALYWYRQSLGQGPEFLIYFQGTGAADDSGLPNDRFFAVRPEGSVSTLKIQRTERGDSAVYLCASSVRGGETQYFGPGTRLLVL.

The genes are TRBV5-1 and TRBJ1-4; possible D gene TRBD1, 6 bases. The CDR3 extends over 15 amino acids. The V end was cut by 5 bases, the J end by 0 bases, with 11 bases between. Germline V gives CDR1 SGHRS, CDR2 YFSETQ. CDR3 nucleotide sequence: TGCGCCAGCAGAGGGACACTTGCAACTAATGAAAAACTGTTTTTT. Protein: CASRGTLATNEKLFF.

Notes on this clone: A junction end diverges from the germline sequence, so it may reflect a read error. This rearrangement joins TRBV7-6 to TRBJ1-1, with a weak D call TRBD1 (5 bases). The CDR3 length is 16 residues. Germline V CDR1 and CDR2: SGHVS, FNYEAQ. The CDR3 DNA is TGTGCCAGCAGTTTAGGTGGAGGGGCGAGTTGGACTGAAGCTTTCTTT. Translation: CASSLGGGASWTEAFF.

J is TRBJ2-1 and V is TRBV6-4, with a possible D match to TRBD2 (6 bases). The V end lost 6 bases, the J end lost 1 base, and 13 bases lay between the germline ends. Per germline, CDR1 MRHNA and CDR2 SNTAGT. The CDR3 runs 15 residues. The CDR3 protein is CASRPLAGSYNEQFF. In DNA form, the CDR3 reads TGTGCCAGCAGGCCCCTCGCGGGGTCCTACAATGAGCAGTTCTTC.

As for this clone: Sequence at one end of the junction differs from germline and may be a read error. V and J are TRBV24-1 and TRBJ2-2; D is uncertain. Germline CDR1 KGHDR, CDR2 SFDVKD. The CDR3 covers 13 residues. The CDR3 sequence: CATSALSHGELFF. The CDR3 bases are TGTGCCACCAGTGCTTTGTCCCACGGGGAGCTGTTTTTT.